The 21 T cell receptor beta chains below were found in one sample sequenced in a study of blood T cell repertoires in COVID-19 (dated by TCRdb to about 2020). The library was produced with the immunoSEQ multiplex PCR assay. TCRdb limited this immuneACCESS table to in-frame rearrangements with V and J called. A share of clones is missing; checked studies link under half to unresolved V genes, and the rest is unexplained. The sample profile shows 100,000 to 150,000 clones; less than 85% of them were found once. The top ten hold 12% of the sample. Sequenced sample: peripheral blood. The source is a woman aged 60 to 75 with acute or convalescent COVID-19.

This clone has just one count. The genes are TRBV5-1 and TRBJ2-2; D call uncertain. The tail of the sequence fits TRBJ1-3 better, so the J call may be wrong. The CDR3 consists of 16 residues. Germline V gene lookup returns CDR1 SGHRS and CDR2 YFSETQ. The CDR3 protein is CASSLVNSGSGNTIYF. The CDR3 DNA is TGCGCCAGCAGCTTGGTGAATTCGGGATCTGGAAACACCATATATTTT.

The CDR3 DNA reads as TGTGCCAGCAGCCAAGCGGGCAGGGCGTTCGCCGGGGAGCTGTTTTTT. The encoded protein is CASSQAGRAFAGELFF. The gene calls are TRBV3-1 (or the pseudogene TRBV3-2) and TRBJ2-2; D may be TRBD1 (5 bases). Trimming removed 1 base at V and 6 bases at J, with 15 bases between. The CDR3 totals 16 residues. Germline V gives CDR1 LGHDT, CDR2 YNNKEL (reference sequence).

The V and J genes are TRBV7-2 and TRBJ1-4, with D uncertain. The V gene's germline CDR1 is SGHTA and CDR2 FQGNSA. The CDR3 runs to 13 residues. V was trimmed by 1 base and J by 7 bases, leaving 7 bases between them. Here the CDR3 reads CASSLDRREKLFF. The CDR3 DNA reads TGTGCCAGCAGCTTAGATCGTCGTGAAAAACTGTTTTTT.

The chain carries TRBV7-2 and TRBJ1-1; D is unresolved. Germline loops: CDR1 SGHTA, CDR2 FQGNSA. The CDR3 spans 14 residues. Between the trimmed V and J ends, which lost 5 bases and 0 bases, there was a span of 10 bases. This chain's CDR3 is CASSRAGMNTEAFF. The CDR3 nucleotides are TGTGCCAGCAGCAGGGCGGGGATGAACACTGAAGCTTTCTTT.

This clone has a single count. Here the CDR3 reads CASSSLGSTNTGELFF. The CDR3 bases are TGCGCCAGCAGCTCGTTGGGGAGTACAAACACCGGGGAGCTGTTTTTT. V and J are TRBV5-1 and TRBJ2-2; D perhaps matches TRBD2 (5 bases). The CDR3 is 16 amino acids. V lost 3 bases and J 2 bases, leaving 14 bases between the germline ends. Germline CDR1 SGHRS, CDR2 YFSETQ.

The V and J genes are TRBV11-1 and TRBJ1-1; D is possibly TRBD1 (5 bases). The CDR3 spans 15 residues. V was pared by 4 bases and J by 5 bases, with 17 bases between. Germline V gives CDR1 SGHAT, CDR2 FQDESV (reference sequence). The CDR3, as DNA: TGTGCCAGCAGCTGGGGGGTTTTTGGTAAGACTGAAGCTTTCTTT. Translating gives CASSWGVFGKTEAFF. The full variable domain, its missing parts supplied by reference TRBV11-1 and TRBJ1-1, is EAEVAQSPRYKITEKSQAVAFWCDPISGHATLYWYRQILGQGPELLVQFQDESVVDDSQLPKDRFSAERLKGVDSTLKIQPAELGDSAMYLCASSWGVFGKTEAFFGQGTRLTVV.

J is TRBJ1-5 and V is TRBV5-6; 9 nucleotides match TRBD1. V lost 6 bases to trimming and J lost 7 bases; unmatched junction nucleotides: 8. This CDR3 comprises 14 residues. Germline values: CDR1 SGHDT, CDR2 YYEEEE. The DNA for the CDR3 is TGTGCCAGCACCAAACAGGGGGCATCCCAGCCCCAGCATTTT. Translation gives CASTKQGASQPQHF.

The chain employs TRBV6-5 and TRBJ1-6, with D perhaps matching TRBD1 (6 bases). The CDR3 has 16 residues. Germline assignment: CDR1 MNHEY and CDR2 SVGAGI. V lost 0 bases and J lost 7, with 13 bases in between. CDR3 protein: CASSYSWGGPNSPLHF. CDR3 in DNA: TGTGCCAGCAGTTACTCGTGGGGGGGGCCAAATTCACCCCTCCACTTT.

This chain joins TRBV7-3 and TRBJ1-6, with TRBD1 as a possible D gene (6 bases). Germline lookup yields CDR1 SGHTA and CDR2 FQGTGA. Trimming pared 1 base from V and 15 bases from J, leaving 13 bases between. The CDR3 loop spans 13 amino acids. The CDR3 DNA reads TGTGCCAGCAGCTTAAGGCAAGGGGGAGACCTCCACTTT. Its protein product is CASSLRQGGDLHF.

V and J are TRBV19 and TRBJ1-5; D unclear. Germline V gives CDR1 LNHDA, CDR2 SQIVND (reference sequence). Trimming removed 6 bases at V and 2 bases at J, with 8 bases between. The CDR3 extends over 13 amino acids. The CDR3 protein is CASSREGNQPQHF. CDR3 in DNA: TGTGCCAGTAGCCGGGAGGGCAATCAGCCCCAGCATTTT.

This clone was counted only a few times. The rearrangement joins TRBV19 to TRBJ2-2, with 8 nucleotides matching TRBD1. The V gene's germline CDR1 is LNHDA and CDR2 SQIVND (reference sequence). V trimming: 9 bases; J trimming: 1 base; junction bases outside the gene matches: 19. This CDR3 comprises 19 residues. The CDR3 region has the DNA TGTGCCAGGCCCGACAGGGGACCACCGGGACACAGGAACACCGGGGAGCTGTTTTTT. This encodes CARPDRGPPGHRNTGELFF.

This clone was detected only a few times. The V call is TRBV30, the J call TRBJ1-6, with TRBD1 matching over 8 bases. The V segment lost 3 bases and the J segment 7 bases; nucleotides outside the gene matches: 11. Per the germline V gene, CDR1 is GTSNPN and CDR2 is SVGIG (reference sequence). The length of the CDR3 is 16 residues. The CDR3 is CAWSASRTGRNSPLHF. The CDR3 DNA is TGTGCCTGGAGCGCCTCAAGGACAGGGAGAAATTCACCCCTCCACTTT.

The chain recombines TRBV5-1 with TRBJ2-1; 10 nucleotides align to TRBD2. From germline, CDR1 is SGHRS and CDR2 YFSETQ. J lost 13 bases, V lost 0 bases, and 10 bases had no gene match. This CDR3 comprises 15 residues. The CDR3 DNA is TGCGCCAGCAGCTTGGAAGGTCAGCGGGGGGGCTCACAGTTCTTC. It specifies CASSLEGQRGGSQFF.

CDR3 sequence (DNA): TGTGCCAGCAGTTATCCGGGGGGGAACACTGAAGCTTTCTTT. It yields the protein CASSYPGGNTEAFF. This chain links TRBV6-2 or TRBV6-3 with TRBJ1-1, with D possibly matching TRBD1 (5 bases). Trimming removed 3 bases from V and 1 base from J, with 9 bases in between. CDR1 is MNHEY and CDR2 is SVGEGT in the germline V gene. The CDR3 is 14 amino acids.

Only one count was recorded for this clone. The chain uses TRBV11-2 and TRBJ2-2; tentatively, D is TRBD2 (5 bases). V was clipped by 7 bases and J by 4 bases, with 13 bases between them. Germline CDR1 SGHAT, CDR2 FQNNGV. This CDR3 has 14 amino acids. The CDR3, as DNA: TGTGCCAGCATCCGAGGACTTACCACCGGGGAGCTGTTTTTT. Translated: CASIRGLTTGELFF.

The chain recombines TRBV10-3 with TRBJ2-5; perhaps TRBD1 as D (6 bases). V gave up 10 bases and J gave up 3 bases, with 18 bases separating them. This CDR3 comprises 14 residues. Germline CDR1 is ENHRY and CDR2 is SYGVKD. The CDR3 protein is CATKGGPTKETQYF. The DNA for the CDR3 is TGTGCCACCAAAGGGGGACCAACTAAAGAGACCCAGTACTTC.

The rearrangement uses TRBV10-2 and TRBJ1-1; tentatively, D is TRBD1 (5 bases). Germline-derived CDR1 and CDR2 are WSHSY and SAAADI. V dropped 3 bases and J dropped 6 bases, with 14 bases sitting between them. The CDR3 loop spans 14 amino acids. CDR3 amino acids: CASSEPGMGSEAFF. The CDR3 region has the DNA TGCGCCAGCAGTGAACCAGGGATGGGCTCTGAAGCTTTCTTT.

V usage is TRBV29-1 and J usage is TRBJ1-1, with D hard to call. Germline V lookup: CDR1 SQVTM, CDR2 ANQGSEA. The CDR3 runs 13 residues. V lost 4 bases to trimming and J lost 0 bases, with 9 bases between them. CDR3 coding DNA: TGCAGCGTTGGGGAGAGGTTGAACACTGAAGCTTTCTTT. Translated, it gives CSVGERLNTEAFF. The whole variable domain, remainder taken from reference TRBV29-1 and TRBJ1-1, is SAVISQKPSRDICQRGTSLTIQCQVDSQVTMMFWYRQQPGQSLTLIATANQGSEATYESGFVIDKFPISRPNLTFSTLTVSNMSPEDSSIYLCSVGERLNTEAFFGQGTRLTVV.

This chain connects TRBV7-2 to TRBJ2-5; 16 nucleotides align to TRBD2. Germline loops: CDR1 SGHTA, CDR2 FQGNSA. Trimming removed 5 bases from V and 5 bases from J; junction bases left unmatched: 5. The CDR3 is made up of 16 amino acids. The CDR3 DNA sequence: TGTGCCAGCAGCGGGACTAGCGGGGGGGCCAGGGAGACCCAGTACTTC. Translation: CASSGTSGGARETQYF.

The V gene is TRBV28, the J gene TRBJ1-3; D is undetermined. Germline assignment: CDR1 MDHEN and CDR2 SYDVKM. This CDR3 contains 14 residues. V was pared by 1 base and J by 2 bases, with 6 bases between. The CDR3 nucleotides are TGTGCCAGCAGTTTATCCGGGACTGGAAACACCATATATTTT. Protein: CASSLSGTGNTIYF.

The chain recombines TRBV10-3 with TRBJ2-3; 9 bases agree with TRBD1. Per germline, CDR1 ENHRY and CDR2 SYGVKD. Trimming at V came to 6 bases and at J to 2 bases, leaving 3 bases not matched to a gene. The CDR3 is 14 residues long. CDR3 nucleotide sequence: TGTGCCATCAGCCGGGACAGGGACACAGATACGCAGTATTTT. Amino acid sequence: CAISRDRDTDTQYF.